This is a list of T cell receptor beta chains from one sample in a study of T cell changes during pregnancy in multiple sclerosis. Data came from immunoSEQ multiplex PCR; TCRdb stores just in-frame clones and leaves some out. The sample lists around 58,000 clones; more than 85% were seen once. Sequencing was performed on peripheral blood, taken before pregnancy. All receptors derive from a female donor with multiple sclerosis, enrolled in a pregnancy study. CDR3s include the opening cysteine and the closing phenylalanine or tryptophan. A D gene is named only where the DNA matches it firmly. Clone sizes are given selectively: once, few, many, or a class where the clone is expanded.

>TRBJ1-2|.|TRBV27|.
CASSYDRAGLSYGYTF
TGTGCCAGCTCCTATGATCGGGCAGGGCTTAGCTATGGCTACACCTTC
>TRBJ2-1|.|TRBV28|TRBD1
CASSPTGGKGNEQFF
TGTGCCAGCAGTCCGACAGGGGGAAAAGGCAATGAGCAGTTCTTC
>TRBJ2-7|.|TRBV6-6|.
CASNAQGVGYEQYF
TGTGCCAGCAACGCACAGGGTGTCGGCTACGAGCAGTACTTC
>TRBJ2-3|.|TRBV7-3|.
CASSPRTAADTQYF
TGTGCCAGCAGCCCCCGGACAGCGGCAGATACGCAGTATTTT
>TRBJ1-2|.|TRBV29-1|.
CSVDRGGRGKYGYTF
TGCAGCGTTGACCGGGGGGGTCGGGGCAAATATGGCTACACCTTC
>TRBJ1-1|few|TRBV9|.
CASTLTAIMNTEAFF
TGTGCCAGCACCCTGACAGCGATAATGAACACTGAAGCTTTCTTT
>TRBJ1-2|.|TRBV20-1|.
CSARLGVGYTF
TGCAGTGCTAGACTAGGGGTCGGCTACACCTTC
>TRBJ2-1|.|TRBV30|TRBD2
CAWRRRVAGGYNEQFF
TGTGCCTGGAGGAGGAGGGTAGCGGGGGGATACAATGAGCAGTTCTTC
>TRBJ2-3|once|TRBV5-4|.
CASSSRVDTQYF
TGTGCCAGCAGCTCCCGGGTAGATACGCAGTATTTT
>TRBJ1-6|.|TRBV7-2|.
CASSFRSNSPLHF
TGTGCCAGCAGCTTTCGTAGTAATTCACCCCTCCACTTT
>TRBJ2-1|.|TRBV19|.
CASSLKGVNNEQFF
TGTGCCAGTAGTCTAAAGGGGGTTAACAATGAGCAGTTCTTC
>TRBJ2-3|.|TRBV4-3|.
CASSQAVAGRTDTQYF
TGCGCCAGCAGCCAAGCGGTGGCAGGGAGGACAGATACGCAGTATTTT
>TRBJ1-4|once|TRBV5-1|TRBD1
CASRMGQGARAVNEKLFF
TGCGCCAGCAGGATGGGACAGGGGGCCCGTGCCGTTAATGAAAAACTGTTTTTT
>TRBJ1-6|.|TRBV10-3|TRBD1
CAISDPGQGNSPLHF
TGTGCCATCAGTGATCCGGGACAGGGGAATTCACCCCTCCACTTT
>TRBJ2-7|.|TRBV6-5|.
CASSFLQYGGTYEQYF
TGTGCCAGCAGTTTCCTACAATACGGGGGAACCTACGAGCAGTACTTC
>TRBJ2-4|.|TRBV29-1|TRBD2
CSASGDVKNIQYF
TGCAGCGCTAGCGGGGATGTCAAAAACATTCAGTACTTC
>TRBJ2-7|once|TRBV9|.
CASSVDMAYEQYF
TGTGCCAGCAGCGTAGACATGGCTTACGAGCAGTACTTC
>TRBJ1-1|.|TRBV27|.
CASSSRGLAEAFF
TGTGCCAGCAGTAGTAGGGGTTTAGCTGAAGCTTTCTTT
>TRBJ1-4|.|TRBV7-2|TRBD1
CASSSQGALNEKLFF
TGTGCCAGCAGCTCTCAGGGGGCCTTAAATGAAAAACTGTTTTTT
>TRBJ1-2|.|TRBV15|.
CATSFETVLYGYTF
TGTGCCACCAGCTTTGAAACAGTTCTCTATGGCTACACCTTC
>TRBJ1-1|.|TRBV15|.
CATSRGGQGWIEAFF
TGTGCCACCAGCAGAGGTGGGCAGGGGTGGATTGAAGCTTTCTTT
>TRBJ2-3|.|TRBV9|TRBD2
CASSVSLSGGTDTQYF
TGTGCCAGCAGCGTAAGCCTCAGCGGGGGCACAGATACGCAGTATTTT
>TRBJ2-1|.|TRBV6-4|TRBD2
CASSSSGGYNEQFF
TGTGCCAGCAGCTCTAGCGGGGGTTACAATGAGCAGTTCTTC
>TRBJ2-5|.|TRBV7-3|.
CASSFRDSETQYF
TGTGCCAGCAGCTTCAGGGACTCTGAGACCCAGTACTTC
>TRBJ2-7|.|TRBV9|.
CASSRRDFSYEQYF
TGTGCCAGCAGCAGAAGGGACTTCTCCTACGAGCAGTACTTC
>TRBJ1-4|.|TRBV27|.
CASSFSTGRATNEKLFF
TGTGCCAGCAGTTTCTCGACAGGCCGAGCAACTAATGAAAAACTGTTTTTT
>TRBJ2-7|.|TRBV11-1|.
CASSSDRSYEQYF
TGTGCCAGCAGCTCCGACAGGAGCTACGAGCAGTACTTC
>TRBJ1-1|.|TRBV2|.
CASSSGESTEAFF
TGTGCCAGCAGTTCCGGGGAATCCACTGAAGCTTTCTTT
>TRBJ2-3|.|TRBV7-2|.
CASSLSEPGTDTQYF
TGTGCCAGCAGCTTGAGCGAACCTGGGACAGATACGCAGTATTTT
>TRBJ1-3|.|TRBV6-6|.
CASSYSLGHSGNTIYF
TGTGCCAGCAGTTACTCGTTGGGGCACTCTGGAAACACCATATATTTT
>TRBJ1-2|.|TRBV11-2|TRBD1
CASRRVQGVGYTF
TGTGCCAGCCGCCGGGTTCAGGGGGTCGGCTACACCTTC
>TRBJ1-1|.|TRBV10-3|.
CATNREGGNTEAFF
TGTGCCACAAATCGAGAAGGGGGGAACACTGAAGCTTTCTTT
>TRBJ2-4|.|TRBV7-3|TRBD1
CASSSTGGASNIQYF
TGTGCCAGCAGCTCGACAGGGGGCGCTTCGAACATTCAGTACTTC
>TRBJ1-1|once|TRBV6-5|.
CASSYPGGSTEAFF
TGTGCCAGCAGTTACCCGGGGGGCTCCACTGAAGCTTTCTTT
>TRBJ2-7|.|TRBV4-3|.
CASSQARGSSYEQYF
TGCGCCAGCAGCCAAGCCAGGGGAAGCTCCTACGAGCAGTACTTC
>TRBJ2-7|.|TRBV19|TRBD1
CASSRVGQGPKNAYEQYF
TGTGCCAGTAGTAGGGTGGGACAGGGGCCAAAAAACGCCTACGAGCAGTACTTC
>TRBJ2-5|.|TRBV29-1|.
CSVEEGVGETQYF
TGCAGCGTTGAAGAAGGGGTTGGGGAGACCCAGTACTTC